These 25 T cell receptor beta chains came from one sample sequenced in a study of shared clonotypes between healthy human individuals. Assay: immunoSEQ multiplex PCR; the TCRdb copy retains only in-frame clones and omits some. Here the sample spans 1,500,000 or so clones, 98% being singletons. The sequenced sample consisted of naive CD4+ T cells sorted from blood. Regarding subset: CD45RA+ positively selected. The receptor source for this set is a man aged 25-45 years in good health.

The J gene is TRBJ1-2, the V gene TRBV5-1; D uncertain. V dropped 1 base and J dropped 4 bases, with 11 bases sitting between them. The germline V gene encodes CDR1 SGHRS and CDR2 YFSETQ. The CDR3 contains 14 residues. The CDR3 DNA follows: TGCGCCAGCAGCTTGCGTTCCGAGAGCTATGGCTACACCTTC. Translating gives CASSLRSESYGYTF.

The chain links TRBV14 to TRBJ1-2; the D gene is possibly TRBD1 (5 bases). The V gene lost 5 bases and the J gene lost 2 bases, with 9 bases spanning the gap. CDR3 length: 13 amino acids. Germline V lookup: CDR1 SGHDN, CDR2 FVKESK. The CDR3 DNA sequence: TGTGCCAGCAGCTTTGACAGAAACTATGGCTACACCTTC. Translation gives CASSFDRNYGYTF.

The chain uses TRBV5-1 and TRBJ2-3; 10 nucleotides agree with TRBD1. CDR1 and CDR2 from the germline V gene are SGHRS and YFSETQ. J lost 10 bases, V lost 4 bases, and 9 bases had no gene match. The CDR3 has 14 amino acids. The CDR3 DNA reads TGCGCCAGCAGCGCAGACAGGGGGCAAGCCCCGCAGTATTTT. This encodes CASSADRGQAPQYF.

This clone was counted a single time. V usage is TRBV18 and J usage is TRBJ2-1; the D gene is possibly TRBD1 (7 bases). The CDR3 totals 12 residues. CDR1 is KGHSH, CDR2 LQKENI, per germline. Trimming cost V 3 bases and J 12 bases, with 12 bases left between them. The CDR3 nucleotides read TGTGCCAGCTCACCCAGGGGGGCTGTGCAGTTCTTC. Amino acid sequence: CASSPRGAVQFF. The complete variable domain, with remaining parts taken from reference TRBV18 and TRBJ2-1, reads NAGVMQNPRHLVRRRGQEARLRCSPMKGHSHVYWYRQLPEEGLKFMVYLQKENIIDESGMPKERFSAEFPKEGPSILRIQQVVRGDSAAYFCASSPRGAVQFFGPGTRLTVL.

Note on this clone: Other DNA sequences within the sample encode an identical CDR3. V is TRBV5-1 and J is TRBJ1-1; D is unclear. Trimming shortened V by 0 bases and J by 2 bases, and 8 bases separated the two germline ends. The CDR3 length is 14 residues. CDR1 and CDR2 (germline): SGHRS, YFSETQ. The CDR3 region has the DNA TGCGCCAGCAGCTTGGGTCCCGGCAACACTGAAGCTTTCTTT. This sequence encodes CASSLGPGNTEAFF.

The CDR3 protein is CASSKTANTEAFF. The CDR3 coding sequence is TGTGCCAGCAGCAAAACAGCGAACACTGAAGCTTTCTTT. The chain joins TRBV7-6 to TRBJ1-1; D unclear. This CDR3 has 13 amino acids. Trimming left V 5 bases short and J 1 base short, with 8 bases between. Germline V CDR1 and CDR2: SGHVS, FNYEAQ.

The rearrangement uses TRBV5-1 and TRBJ2-1; 7 positions match TRBD2. Trimming cost V 4 bases and J 15 bases; bases outside gene matches: 13. This CDR3 has 13 amino acids. Germline CDR1 SGHRS, CDR2 YFSETQ. The CDR3 DNA is TGCGCCAGCAGCCCCTCCCTGGCGGGAGAACGGTTCTTC. This sequence encodes CASSPSLAGERFF.

V gene TRBV27 combines with J gene TRBJ2-1; 7 bases match TRBD1. Germline V gene data show CDR1 as MNHEY and CDR2 as SMNVEV (reference sequence). V lost 4 bases, J lost 5 bases, and 11 bases stayed unmatched. The CDR3 has 16 amino acids. The CDR3 sequence: CASSSFRGRLNNEQFF. The CDR3 bases are TGTGCCAGCAGTTCCTTTAGGGGGCGGCTCAACAATGAGCAGTTCTTC.

The chain recombines TRBV5-1 with TRBJ1-4; D unresolved. V lost 0 bases and J 8 bases, leaving 11 bases between the germline ends. CDR1 and CDR2 from the germline V gene are SGHRS and YFSETQ. The CDR3 is made up of 14 amino acids. The CDR3 DNA is TGCGCCAGCAGCTTGGTCTCTGGGGAAGAAAAACTGTTTTTT. This sequence encodes CASSLVSGEEKLFF.

The CDR3 coding sequence is TGCGCCAGCAGCCCCGACCCCAGGGGGCCGGGGTACGAGCAGTACTTC. The encoded protein is CASSPDPRGPGYEQYF. The chain links TRBV5-1 to TRBJ2-7; TRBD1 matches 8 bases. After removal of 4 bases from V and 4 bases from J, the junction contained 13 bases not matched to a gene. Per germline, CDR1 SGHRS and CDR2 YFSETQ. This CDR3 spans 16 amino acids.

This chain links TRBV25-1 with TRBJ1-1; tentative D call: TRBD1 (6 bases). The germline CDR1 and CDR2 sequences are MGHDK and SYGVNS. V was shortened by 5 bases and J by 0 bases, with 13 bases between the two germline ends. The CDR3 consists of 15 residues. The CDR3 is CASSTGSALNTEAFF. CDR3 in DNA: TGTGCCAGCAGTACAGGGAGCGCGTTGAACACTGAAGCTTTCTTT.

DNA for the CDR3: TGTGCCAGCAGCTTAGGAGGTAATATGAATCAGCCCCAGCATTTT. Its protein is CASSLGGNMNQPQHF. J is TRBJ1-5 and V is TRBV7-9; unclear D gene. CDR3 size: 15 residues. The V gene's germline CDR1 is SEHNR and CDR2 FQNEAQ (reference sequence). Trimming pared 1 base from V and 4 bases from J, leaving 11 bases between.

This clone appeared once. Other DNA sequences of this sample code for an identical CDR3. This chain connects TRBV13 to TRBJ2-7, with D hard to call. The CDR3 is made up of 11 amino acids. CDR1 and CDR2 from the germline V gene are PRHDT and FYEKMQ (reference sequence). V was cut by 1 base and J by 4 bases, with 2 bases left in between. The CDR3 DNA is TGTGCCAGCAGCTTAGCTTACGAGCAGTACTTC. Translating gives CASSLAYEQYF. The whole variable domain, remainder taken from reference TRBV13 and TRBJ2-7, is AAGVIQSPRHLIKEKRETATLKCYPIPRHDTVYWYQQGPGQDPQFLISFYEKMQSDKGSIPDRFSAQQFSDYHSELNMSSLELGDSALYFCASSLAYEQYFGPGTRLTVT.

V and J are TRBV27 and TRBJ2-1, with 10 bases lining up with TRBD2. J lost 5 bases, V lost 8 bases, and 9 bases had no gene match. Germline CDR1 is MNHEY and CDR2 is SMNVEV (reference sequence). The CDR3 has 15 amino acids. This CDR3 is CASGAGTSVHNEQFF. Written as DNA, the CDR3 is TGTGCCAGCGGTGCCGGGACTAGCGTTCACAATGAGCAGTTCTTC.

The chain is built from TRBV18 and TRBJ2-5; the D gene is possibly TRBD2 (6 bases). V lost 5 bases and J lost 6, with 13 bases in between. Per germline, CDR1 KGHSH and CDR2 LQKENI. The CDR3 is 13 residues long. The CDR3: CASSDSGRQTQYF. Here the CDR3 DNA reads TGTGCCAGCTCAGATTCAGGGAGGCAGACCCAGTACTTC.

The V call is TRBV5-1, the J call TRBJ2-1; D may be TRBD2 (6 bases). The V gene's germline CDR1 is SGHRS and CDR2 YFSETQ. Trimming removed 4 bases at V and 5 bases at J, with 13 bases between. The CDR3 loop spans 14 amino acids. The CDR3 is CASSRDGLNNEQFF. The DNA of the CDR3 is TGCGCCAGCAGCCGGGACGGACTAAACAATGAGCAGTTCTTC. The whole variable domain, filled in from reference TRBV5-1 and TRBJ2-1, reads KAGVTQTPRYLIKTRGQQVTLSCSPISGHRSVSWYQQTPGQGLQFLFEYFSETQRNKGNFPGRFSGRQFSNSRSEMNVSTLELGDSALYLCASSRDGLNNEQFFGPGTRLTVL.

This chain connects TRBV6-1 to TRBJ2-7; D gene ambiguous. Germline V gene sequence: CDR1 MNHNS, CDR2 SASEGT. V was pared by 4 bases and J by 4 bases, with 14 bases between. The CDR3 covers 14 residues. As DNA, the CDR3 is TGTGCCAGCAGTGCCCTGACGGAGATTTACGAGCAGTACTTC. Translating gives CASSALTEIYEQYF.

This chain joins TRBV7-3 and TRBJ2-3; 9 bases fit TRBD1. The V gene end was trimmed by 5 bases and the J gene end by 5 bases; junction bases not matched to a gene: 2. Germline V gene lookup returns CDR1 SGHTA and CDR2 FQGTGA. CDR3 length: 13 residues. The CDR3 region has the DNA TGTGCCAGCAGCCGGGGACAGGGAGATACGCAGTATTTT. It is translated as CASSRGQGDTQYF.

This clone was seen a single time. The chain employs TRBV28 and TRBJ2-7, with TRBD2 as a possible D gene (5 bases). Germline assignment: CDR1 MDHEN and CDR2 SYDVKM. CDR3 size: 13 residues. The V and J ends lost 6 bases and 6 bases respectively, with 15 bases between them. In nucleotides, the CDR3 is TGTGCCAGCAGAGCGGCCTTCTCCCCCGAGCAGTACTTC. Translating gives CASRAAFSPEQYF.

The rearrangement links TRBV5-8 to TRBJ2-1, with TRBD1 matching 7 bases. The J segment lost 2 bases and the V segment lost 2 bases, leaving 4 bases of the junction unmatched. Germline assignment: CDR1 SGHTS and CDR2 YDEGEE. The CDR3 spans 15 residues. The CDR3 sequence is CASSFGDSPYNEQFF. DNA for the CDR3: TGTGCCAGCAGCTTCGGGGACAGCCCCTACAATGAGCAGTTCTTC.

About this clone itself: Additional DNA sequences in this sample encode the identical CDR3. The rearrangement joins TRBV27 to TRBJ2-2, with 10 bases matching TRBD2. This CDR3 has 15 amino acids. Per germline, CDR1 MNHEY and CDR2 SMNVEV (reference sequence). V shed 6 bases, J shed 2 bases, and the junction held 3 bases outside the gene matches. Here the CDR3 reads CASSLLAGNTGELFF. CDR3 nucleotide sequence: TGTGCCAGCAGCTTACTAGCGGGAAACACCGGGGAGCTGTTTTTT.

The chain recombines TRBV28 with TRBJ2-3; no definite D call. The CDR3 has 17 amino acids. The germline CDR1 and CDR2 sequences are MDHEN and SYDVKM. Trimming cost V 1 base and J 5 bases, with 19 bases left between them. In DNA form, the CDR3 reads TGTGCCAGCAGTTTATTCCCCCCCGCCCTTGGGGTAGATACGCAGTATTTT. It is translated as CASSLFPPALGVDTQYF.

CDR3 bases: TGTGCCTGGGTGCGGGACTACGAGCAGTACTTC. It is translated as CAWVRDYEQYF. The chain couples TRBV30 to TRBJ2-7; a weak D match, TRBD2 (6 bases). Germline V gene sequence: CDR1 GTSNPN, CDR2 SVGIG (reference sequence). CDR3 length: 11 residues. V dropped 5 bases and J dropped 3 bases, with 8 bases sitting between them.

This rearrangement joins TRBV4-1 to TRBJ2-7, with no clear D. This CDR3 is 11 amino acids long. V lost 4 bases and J lost 4, with 5 bases in between. Germline V CDR1 and CDR2: MGHRA, YSYEKL. CDR3 residues: CASSLPYEQYF. The CDR3 DNA is TGCGCCAGCAGCCTGCCATACGAGCAGTACTTC.

The chain has TRBV27 and TRBJ1-1; D might be TRBD1 (5 bases). Per germline, CDR1 MNHEY and CDR2 SMNVEV (reference sequence). The CDR3 consists of 13 residues. Trimming removed 6 bases at V and 4 bases at J, with 12 bases between. CDR3: CASRLRDGTEAFF. The CDR3 DNA reads as TGTGCCAGCAGACTGAGGGACGGCACTGAAGCTTTCTTT.